These T cell receptor beta chains were read from a single sample in a study of blood T cells in healthy people across ages. TCRdb recomputed calls from the 5' RACE reads with MiXCR, one row per CDR3 protein. The sample yields approximately 790,000 distinct CDR3 sequences, 62% seen once. Sequencing input: blood. The receptors here all came from a man between 25 and 39 years old in good health. Both conserved end residues are part of each CDR3. Each record gives: V gene, J gene, D gene, clone size, CDR3 DNA, CDR3 protein. The D gene is left open where the match is weak. Size is omitted from some rows. Given values are once, few, many or a class for expanded clones.

v_call: TRBV6-6
j_call: TRBJ1-5
d_call: NA
clone_size: NA
cdr3_nt: TGTGCCAGCAGTTACCACCGGGACGGCAATCAGCCCCAGCATTTT
cdr3_aa: CASSYHRDGNQPQHF

v_call: TRBV28
j_call: TRBJ2-1
d_call: TRBD2
clone_size: NA
cdr3_nt: TGTGCCAGCAGTTTTAGCGGGGGGGCAGGCAATGAGCAGTTCTTC
cdr3_aa: CASSFSGGAGNEQFF

v_call: TRBV29-1
j_call: TRBJ2-3
d_call: TRBD1
clone_size: NA
cdr3_nt: TGCAGCGTTGAGGACAGGGGGGTCATTGGTTACACAGATACGCAGTATTTT
cdr3_aa: CSVEDRGVIGYTDTQYF

v_call: TRBV20-1
j_call: TRBJ2-5
d_call: NA
clone_size: NA
cdr3_nt: TGCAGTGCTAGTAGGGCTATCCAAGAGACCCAGTACTTC
cdr3_aa: CSASRAIQETQYF

v_call: TRBV20-1
j_call: TRBJ2-7
d_call: NA
clone_size: NA
cdr3_nt: TGCAGTGCCCGCTTGGCCCCAACTGGGGCCTACGAGCAGTACTTC
cdr3_aa: CSARLAPTGAYEQYF

v_call: TRBV7-3
j_call: TRBJ1-2
d_call: TRBD1
clone_size: few
cdr3_nt: TGTGCCAGCAGCTCGACGACAGGGGGCAGGAATGGCTACACCTTC
cdr3_aa: CASSSTTGGRNGYTF

v_call: TRBV27
j_call: TRBJ1-2
d_call: NA
clone_size: NA
cdr3_nt: TGTGCCAGCAGTTCTCGGGCGGTAGCTAACTATGGCTACACCTTC
cdr3_aa: CASSSRAVANYGYTF

v_call: TRBV15
j_call: TRBJ2-1
d_call: TRBD2
clone_size: NA
cdr3_nt: TGTGCCACCAGCAGAGGGCTAGCGGAATACAATGAGCAGTTCTTC
cdr3_aa: CATSRGLAEYNEQFF

v_call: TRBV20-1
j_call: TRBJ1-2
d_call: NA
clone_size: NA
cdr3_nt: TGCAGTGCTCAGACAGGCAGCTATGGCTACACCTTC
cdr3_aa: CSAQTGSYGYTF

v_call: TRBV14
j_call: TRBJ1-4
d_call: NA
clone_size: NA
cdr3_nt: TGTGCCAGCAGCCAAGGAGTTGCTGGTACGGATAATGAAAAACTGTTTTTT
cdr3_aa: CASSQGVAGTDNEKLFF

v_call: TRBV7-8
j_call: TRBJ2-7
d_call: TRBD1
clone_size: NA
cdr3_nt: TGTGCCAGCAGCTCACTTCCTCGGGGGACAGGTTCCTACGAGCAGTACTTC
cdr3_aa: CASSSLPRGTGSYEQYF

v_call: TRBV28
j_call: TRBJ1-4
d_call: TRBD1
clone_size: NA
cdr3_nt: TGTGCCAGCCGGGGAGGGGGCGGGGCTAATGAAAAACTGTTTTTT
cdr3_aa: CASRGGGGANEKLFF

v_call: TRBV18
j_call: TRBJ2-7
d_call: NA
clone_size: NA
cdr3_nt: TGTGCCAGCTCACCACCATTTGGCAGGGAGAGCCAGTACTTC
cdr3_aa: CASSPPFGRESQYF

v_call: TRBV29-1
j_call: TRBJ1-1
d_call: TRBD1
clone_size: NA
cdr3_nt: TGCAGCGTTAACAGGGGTATGAACACTGAAGCTTTCTTT
cdr3_aa: CSVNRGMNTEAFF

v_call: TRBV12-3/TRBV12-4
j_call: TRBJ2-5
d_call: TRBD2
clone_size: few
cdr3_nt: TGTGCCAGCAGTAGGGGTGCGGGGGGCGGAGAGACCCAGTACTTC
cdr3_aa: CASSRGAGGGETQYF

v_call: TRBV7-6
j_call: TRBJ2-5
d_call: TRBD2
clone_size: many
cdr3_nt: TGTGCCAGCAGCTTAGGACTAGCGGAGACCCAGTACTTC
cdr3_aa: CASSLGLAETQYF

v_call: TRBV20-1
j_call: TRBJ2-7
d_call: NA
clone_size: NA
cdr3_nt: TGCAGTGCTAGAGAGCCAGGCCAACCCTACGAGCAGTACTTC
cdr3_aa: CSAREPGQPYEQYF

v_call: TRBV11-2
j_call: TRBJ2-1
d_call: TRBD2
clone_size: NA
cdr3_nt: TGTGCCAGCAGCTCTACCGGGGGGGCCTTGGATGAGCAGTTCTTC
cdr3_aa: CASSSTGGALDEQFF

v_call: TRBV3-1
j_call: TRBJ2-7
d_call: NA
clone_size: NA
cdr3_nt: TGTGCCAGCAGCCAAGATCTTATCGTTTACGAGCAGTACTTC
cdr3_aa: CASSQDLIVYEQYF

v_call: TRBV20-1
j_call: TRBJ2-1
d_call: NA
clone_size: NA
cdr3_nt: TGCAGTGCCAGGAAGACCAACAATGAGCAGTTCTTC
cdr3_aa: CSARKTNNEQFF

v_call: TRBV5-6
j_call: TRBJ1-2
d_call: TRBD1
clone_size: NA
cdr3_nt: TGTGCCAGCAGCACCGCGGACAGGACCAACTATGGCTACACCTTC
cdr3_aa: CASSTADRTNYGYTF

v_call: TRBV7-7
j_call: TRBJ2-7
d_call: TRBD1
clone_size: few
cdr3_nt: TGTGCCAGCAGATCTGATGAGCGGACAGGGGAAATCTACGAGCAGTACTTC
cdr3_aa: CASRSDERTGEIYEQYF

v_call: TRBV6-5
j_call: TRBJ2-5
d_call: TRBD1
clone_size: NA
cdr3_nt: TGTGCAGTCCTGACAGGGCCAGAGACCCAGTACTTC
cdr3_aa: CAVLTGPETQYF

v_call: TRBV28
j_call: TRBJ2-1
d_call: NA
clone_size: NA
cdr3_nt: TGTGCCAGCAGTATTTCCACTACCTACGAGCAGTTCTTC
cdr3_aa: CASSISTTYEQFF

v_call: TRBV4-2
j_call: TRBJ2-3
d_call: TRBD2
clone_size: NA
cdr3_nt: TGTGCCAGCAGCCAGGCTCAGCGGGGGAGATCCACAGATACGCAGTATTTT
cdr3_aa: CASSQAQRGRSTDTQYF

v_call: TRBV7-9
j_call: TRBJ2-7
d_call: TRBD2
clone_size: NA
cdr3_nt: TGTGCCAGCAGCCCAGCGGCTAGCGGGGTAGGCGAGCAGTACTTC
cdr3_aa: CASSPAASGVGEQYF

v_call: TRBV4-3
j_call: TRBJ2-7
d_call: NA
clone_size: NA
cdr3_nt: TGCGCCAGCAGCCAAGAAACGGGGGGCACCTACGAGCAGTACTTC
cdr3_aa: CASSQETGGTYEQYF

v_call: TRBV7-2
j_call: TRBJ2-3
d_call: NA
clone_size: NA
cdr3_nt: TGTGCCAGCAGCTTAGATCTAGTGGATACGCAGTATTTT
cdr3_aa: CASSLDLVDTQYF

v_call: TRBV4-2
j_call: TRBJ2-5
d_call: NA
clone_size: NA
cdr3_nt: TGTGCCAGCAGCCAAAGAGGCAGGAGTGACCAAGAGACCCAGTACTTC
cdr3_aa: CASSQRGRSDQETQYF

v_call: TRBV6-5
j_call: TRBJ2-5
d_call: TRBD2
clone_size: NA
cdr3_nt: TGTGCCAGCAGTCTTGGGACTAGCGGGGAAGAGACCCAGTACTTC
cdr3_aa: CASSLGTSGEETQYF

v_call: TRBV27
j_call: TRBJ2-3
d_call: NA
clone_size: NA
cdr3_nt: TGTGCCAGCAGTTTAGGGACACCGGACACAGATACGCAGTATTTT
cdr3_aa: CASSLGTPDTDTQYF

v_call: TRBV2
j_call: TRBJ2-7
d_call: TRBD2
clone_size: once
cdr3_nt: TGTGCCAGCAGGTACACTAGCGGCGAGCAGTACTTC
cdr3_aa: CASRYTSGEQYF

v_call: TRBV28
j_call: TRBJ2-4
d_call: NA
clone_size: NA
cdr3_nt: TGTGCCAGCAGTTCTTTGGGTACAGGTTGGGCCAAAAACATTCAGTACTTC
cdr3_aa: CASSSLGTGWAKNIQYF

v_call: TRBV10-3
j_call: TRBJ2-5
d_call: TRBD1
clone_size: many
cdr3_nt: TGTGCCATCAGTCAAGAATGGACAGGGGTTGTCGAGACCCAGTACTTC
cdr3_aa: CAISQEWTGVVETQYF

v_call: TRBV29-1
j_call: TRBJ2-1
d_call: NA
clone_size: few
cdr3_nt: TGCAGCGTTGAAGGAATAGGGAGCTCCTACAATGAGCAGTTCTTC
cdr3_aa: CSVEGIGSSYNEQFF

v_call: TRBV18
j_call: TRBJ1-2
d_call: NA
clone_size: once
cdr3_nt: TGCGCCAGCTCACCAGATCGAACGACCAACTATGGCTACACCTTC
cdr3_aa: CASSPDRTTNYGYTF

v_call: TRBV10-3
j_call: TRBJ2-1
d_call: NA
clone_size: NA
cdr3_nt: TGTGCCATCAGTGACTTGGCAGGGGATGAGCAGTTCTTC
cdr3_aa: CAISDLAGDEQFF